This T cell receptor (beta chain) is drawn from a study of neoadjuvant anti-PD-1 for oral cavity cancer. The wider study: Non-progressing patients received a fourth nivolumab dose near day 43, then surgery on days 50-56.

Tumor libraries mostly used about 5.1 ug genomic DNA, two replicates each. Some clones are missing from TCRdb's copy, which holds only in-frame ones; the method was immunoSEQ multiplex PCR. This sample has 25,000 or so clones, with 25% to 30% found just once. This clone turned up a few times. Antigen: not known. The CDR3 loop spans 12 amino acids. The germline V gene encodes CDR1 SNHLY and CDR2 FYNNEI. V gave up 3 bases and J gave up 5 bases, with 7 bases separating them. Study-wide findings and caveats: Each response group had just a few patients in TCR analyses. Post-treatment tumors with larger preexisting clones showed more shrinkage.

Time point described: after neoadjuvant nivolumab, at surgical resection. This chain connects TRBV2 to TRBJ1-1, with no clear D. The source is a person aged 35-80 years with oral cavity squamous cell carcinoma. This specimen consisted of tumor tissue, obtained after nivolumab (anti-PD-1) treatment. The CDR3 nucleotides read TGTGCCAGCAGTGATACCGGGACTGAAGCTTTCTTT. As protein: CASSDTGTEAFF.